This TCR beta chain was recovered during a study of naive and memory T cell subsets. The SP2 primer and nested alpha and beta constant region primers amplified ligated cDNA in four rounds. TCRdb re-derived calls from the 5' RACE reads in MiXCR, one entry per CDR3 protein. The data hold roughly 56,000 distinct CDR3 sequences, with 5.5% to 8.5% observed a single time. The CDR3 totals 11 residues. CDR1 and CDR2 (germline): DFQATT, SNEGSKA (reference sequence). Trimming pared 3 bases from V and 7 bases from J, leaving 10 bases between. This clonotype was recorded at least ten times. TCR cDNA received a 3' ligated oligonucleotide that carried a UMI.

This chain links TRBV20-1 with TRBJ2-7; D not resolved. The sequence was collected from a male donor in good health. Here the CDR3 DNA reads TGCAGTGCTAGTATAGGGCGAGAGCAGTACTTC. Its protein is CSASIGREQYF.